The present T cell receptor beta chain was sequenced within a study of blood T cell repertoires in COVID-19. Turning to the study itself: Samples representing acute and convalescent COVID-19 were sourced from the United States, Italy and Spain. The analysed material was cDNA or gDNA that came from T cells, B-cell-depleted T cells, or PBMCs.

The authors' processing: How many nucleated cells were present was estimated from reference gene primer amplification. Some clones are missing from TCRdb's copy, which holds only in-frame ones; the method was immunoSEQ multiplex PCR. That table gives V, J and clone size, and the DNA gave D and trimming. This table has approximately 65,000 clones, 88% appearing once. The CDR3 contains 19 residues. Unmatched junction bases numbered 13, after V lost 0 bases and J lost 7 bases. Germline V CDR1 and CDR2: LGHDT, YNNKEL (reference sequence). The V gene is TRBV3-1 (or the pseudogene TRBV3-2), the J gene TRBJ2-1, with TRBD2 matching 12 bases. The sequencing sample was made of peripheral blood. This clonotype was sampled from a human donor in a cohort sampled during active COVID-19. In DNA, the CDR3 is TGTGCCAGCAGCCAAGAACTTCGGCTAGCGGGAGGGCCGAGGAATGAGCAGTTCTTC. The encoded protein is CASSQELRLAGGPRNEQFF.